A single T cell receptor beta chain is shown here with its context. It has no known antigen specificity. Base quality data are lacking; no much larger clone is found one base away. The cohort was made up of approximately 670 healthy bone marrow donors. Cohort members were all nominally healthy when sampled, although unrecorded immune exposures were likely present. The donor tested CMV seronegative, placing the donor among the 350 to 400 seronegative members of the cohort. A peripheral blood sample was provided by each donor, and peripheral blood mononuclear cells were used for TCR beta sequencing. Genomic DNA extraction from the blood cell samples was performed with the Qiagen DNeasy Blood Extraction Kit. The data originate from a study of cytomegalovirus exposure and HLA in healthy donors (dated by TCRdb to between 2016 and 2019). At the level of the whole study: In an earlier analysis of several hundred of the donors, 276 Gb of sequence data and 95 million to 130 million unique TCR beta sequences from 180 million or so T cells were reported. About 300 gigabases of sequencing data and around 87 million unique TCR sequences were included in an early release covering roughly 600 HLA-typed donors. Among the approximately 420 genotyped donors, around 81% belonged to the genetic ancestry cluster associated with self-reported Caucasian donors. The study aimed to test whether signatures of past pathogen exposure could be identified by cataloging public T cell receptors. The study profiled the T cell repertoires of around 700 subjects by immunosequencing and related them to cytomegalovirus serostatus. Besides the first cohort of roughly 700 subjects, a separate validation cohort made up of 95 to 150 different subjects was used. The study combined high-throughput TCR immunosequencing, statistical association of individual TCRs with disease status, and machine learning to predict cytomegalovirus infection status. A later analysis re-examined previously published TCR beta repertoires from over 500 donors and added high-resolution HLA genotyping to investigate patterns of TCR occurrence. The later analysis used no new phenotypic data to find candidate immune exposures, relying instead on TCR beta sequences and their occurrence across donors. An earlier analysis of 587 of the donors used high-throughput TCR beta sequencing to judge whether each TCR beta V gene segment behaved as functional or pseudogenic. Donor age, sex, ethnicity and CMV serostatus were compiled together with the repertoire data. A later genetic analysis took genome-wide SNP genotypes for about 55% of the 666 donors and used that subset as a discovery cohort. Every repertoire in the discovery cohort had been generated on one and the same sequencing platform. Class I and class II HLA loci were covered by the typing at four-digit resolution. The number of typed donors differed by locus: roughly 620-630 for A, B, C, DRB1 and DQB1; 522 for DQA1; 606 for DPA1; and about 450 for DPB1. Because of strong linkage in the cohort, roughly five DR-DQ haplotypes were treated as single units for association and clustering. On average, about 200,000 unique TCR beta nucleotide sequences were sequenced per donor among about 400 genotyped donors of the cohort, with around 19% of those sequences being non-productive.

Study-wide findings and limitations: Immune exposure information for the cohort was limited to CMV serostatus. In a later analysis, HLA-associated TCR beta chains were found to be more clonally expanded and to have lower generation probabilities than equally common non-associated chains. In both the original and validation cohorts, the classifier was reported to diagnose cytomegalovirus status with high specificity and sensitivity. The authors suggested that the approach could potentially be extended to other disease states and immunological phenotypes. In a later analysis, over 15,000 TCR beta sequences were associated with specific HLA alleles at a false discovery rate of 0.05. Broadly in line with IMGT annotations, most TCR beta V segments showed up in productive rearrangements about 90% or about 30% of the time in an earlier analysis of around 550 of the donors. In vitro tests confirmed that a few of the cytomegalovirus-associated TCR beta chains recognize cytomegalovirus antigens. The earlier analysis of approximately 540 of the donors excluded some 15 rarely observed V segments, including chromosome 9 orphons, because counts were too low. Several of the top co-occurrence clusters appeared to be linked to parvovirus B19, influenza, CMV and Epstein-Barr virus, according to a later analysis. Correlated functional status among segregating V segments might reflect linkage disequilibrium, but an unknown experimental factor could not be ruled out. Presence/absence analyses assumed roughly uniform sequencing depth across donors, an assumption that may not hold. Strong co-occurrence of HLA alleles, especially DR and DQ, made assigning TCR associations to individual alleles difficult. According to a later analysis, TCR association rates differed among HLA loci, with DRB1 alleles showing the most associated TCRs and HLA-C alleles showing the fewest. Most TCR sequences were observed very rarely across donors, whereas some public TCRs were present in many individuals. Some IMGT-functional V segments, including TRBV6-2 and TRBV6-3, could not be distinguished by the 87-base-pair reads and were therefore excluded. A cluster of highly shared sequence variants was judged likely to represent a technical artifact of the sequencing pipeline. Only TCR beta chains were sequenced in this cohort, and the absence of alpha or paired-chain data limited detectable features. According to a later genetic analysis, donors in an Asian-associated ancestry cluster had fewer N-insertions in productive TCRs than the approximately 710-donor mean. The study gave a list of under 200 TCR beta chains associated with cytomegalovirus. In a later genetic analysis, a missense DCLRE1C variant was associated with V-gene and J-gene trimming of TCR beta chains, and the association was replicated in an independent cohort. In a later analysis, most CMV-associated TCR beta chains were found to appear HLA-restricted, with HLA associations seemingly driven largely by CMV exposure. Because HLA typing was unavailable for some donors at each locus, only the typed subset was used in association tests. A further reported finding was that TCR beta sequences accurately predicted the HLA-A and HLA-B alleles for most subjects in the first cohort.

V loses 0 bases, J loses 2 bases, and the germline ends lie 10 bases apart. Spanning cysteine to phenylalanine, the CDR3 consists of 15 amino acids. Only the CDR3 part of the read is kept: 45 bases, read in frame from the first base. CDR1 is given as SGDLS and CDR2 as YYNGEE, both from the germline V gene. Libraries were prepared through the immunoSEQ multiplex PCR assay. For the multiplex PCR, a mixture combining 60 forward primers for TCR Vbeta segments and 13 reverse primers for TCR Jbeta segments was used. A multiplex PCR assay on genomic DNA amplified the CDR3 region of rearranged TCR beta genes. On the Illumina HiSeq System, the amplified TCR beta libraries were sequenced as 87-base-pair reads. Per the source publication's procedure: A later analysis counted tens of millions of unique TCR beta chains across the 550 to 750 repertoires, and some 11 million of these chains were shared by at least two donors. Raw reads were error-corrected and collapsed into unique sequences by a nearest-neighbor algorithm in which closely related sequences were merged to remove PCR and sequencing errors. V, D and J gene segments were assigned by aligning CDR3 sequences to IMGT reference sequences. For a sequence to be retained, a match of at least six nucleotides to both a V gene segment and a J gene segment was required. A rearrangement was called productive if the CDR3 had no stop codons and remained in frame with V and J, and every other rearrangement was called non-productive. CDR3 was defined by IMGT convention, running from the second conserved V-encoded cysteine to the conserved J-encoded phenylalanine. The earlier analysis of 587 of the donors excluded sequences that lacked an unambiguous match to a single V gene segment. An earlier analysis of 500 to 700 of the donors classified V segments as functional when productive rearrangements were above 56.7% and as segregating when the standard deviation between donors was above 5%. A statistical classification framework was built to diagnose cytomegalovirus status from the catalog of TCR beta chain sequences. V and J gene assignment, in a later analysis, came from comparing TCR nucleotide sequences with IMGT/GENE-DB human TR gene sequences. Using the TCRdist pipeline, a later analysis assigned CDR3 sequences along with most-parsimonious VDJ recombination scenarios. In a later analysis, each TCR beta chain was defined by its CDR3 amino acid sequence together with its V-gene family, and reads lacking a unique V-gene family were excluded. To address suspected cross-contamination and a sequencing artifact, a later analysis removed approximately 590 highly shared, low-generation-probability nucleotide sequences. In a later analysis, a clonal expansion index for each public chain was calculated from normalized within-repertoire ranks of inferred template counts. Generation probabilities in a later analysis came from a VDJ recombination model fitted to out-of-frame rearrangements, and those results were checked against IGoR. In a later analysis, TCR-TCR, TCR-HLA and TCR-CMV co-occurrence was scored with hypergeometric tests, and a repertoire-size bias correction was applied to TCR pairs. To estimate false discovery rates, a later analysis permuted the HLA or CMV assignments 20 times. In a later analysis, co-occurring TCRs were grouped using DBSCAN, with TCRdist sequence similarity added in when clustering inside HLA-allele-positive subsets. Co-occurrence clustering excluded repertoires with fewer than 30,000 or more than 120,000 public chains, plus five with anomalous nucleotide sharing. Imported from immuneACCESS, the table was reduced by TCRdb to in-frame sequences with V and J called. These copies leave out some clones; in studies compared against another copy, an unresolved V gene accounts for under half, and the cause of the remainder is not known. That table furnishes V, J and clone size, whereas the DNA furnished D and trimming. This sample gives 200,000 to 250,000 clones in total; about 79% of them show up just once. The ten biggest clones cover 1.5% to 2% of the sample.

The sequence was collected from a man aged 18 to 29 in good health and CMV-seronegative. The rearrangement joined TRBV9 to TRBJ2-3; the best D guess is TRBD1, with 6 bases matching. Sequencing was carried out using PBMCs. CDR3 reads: CASSVGQGFTDTQYF. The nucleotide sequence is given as TGTGCCAGCAGCGTAGGGCAGGGGTTCACAGATACGCAGTATTTT.